This is a list of T cell receptor beta chains from one sample in a study of cytomegalovirus exposure and HLA in healthy donors. Generated by immunoSEQ multiplex PCR, the TCRdb table keeps only in-frame clones and is missing some. The repertoire holds approximately 300,000 clones, with roughly 88% as singletons. Sequencing was performed on PBMCs. The receptor set was obtained from a woman in her late teens or twenties in good health and CMV-seronegative. The CDR3 runs from the conserved cysteine through the conserved F or W. A D gene is named only where the DNA matches it firmly. Some rows mark clone size as missing; the rest say once, few, many or name a class of expanded clone.

v_call	j_call	clone_size	d_call	cdr3_nt	cdr3_aa
TRBV27	TRBJ1-2	few	-	TGTGCCAGCAGACCTGGACAATCGAACTATGGCTACACCTTC	CASRPGQSNYGYTF
TRBV28	TRBJ1-1	-	-	TGTGCCAGCAGTTTAGAAGGGTTTGCTGGCTCTACGGAGGGAGGGGCGAACACTGAAGCTTTCTTT	CASSLEGFAGSTEGGANTEAFF
TRBV5-4	TRBJ2-7	-	-	TGTGCCAGCAGCTTGGTAGTGTCGAGCGGAAGCTCCTACGAGCAGTACTTC	CASSLVVSSGSSYEQYF
TRBV4-3	TRBJ2-3	-	TRBD2	TGCGCCAGCCCCTTAGGGACTAGCGGGAGGGATACGCAGTATTTT	CASPLGTSGRDTQYF
TRBV20-1	TRBJ2-7	-	-	TGCAGTGCAGAAGACGGGTACGAGCAGTACTTC	CSAEDGYEQYF
TRBV2	TRBJ1-2	-	-	TGTGCCAGCAGTGAAGAGGGAGGTTTGAGCTATGGCTACATCTTC	CASSEEGGLSYGYIF
TRBV10-3	TRBJ2-7	-	-	TGTGCCATCAGTGATCGACAGGATTCCGACGAGCAGTACTTC	CAISDRQDSDEQYF
TRBV27	TRBJ2-1	-	-	TGTGCCAGCAGTTTAACGAGGGCGCGAAATGAGCAGTTCTTC	CASSLTRARNEQFF
TRBV5-1	TRBJ2-5	-	TRBD1	TGCGCCAGCAGCACCATGGGACAGCAAGAGACCCAGTACTTC	CASSTMGQQETQYF
TRBV5-1	TRBJ1-2	-	-	TGCGCCAGCACCGCGGGGGGAGGGAACGATGGCTACACCTTC	CASTAGGGNDGYTF
TRBV6-8	TRBJ2-7	-	TRBD1	TGTGCCAGCCCTAGAGCCGGGACAGGGACCTACGAGCAGTACTTC	CASPRAGTGTYEQYF
TRBV7-8	TRBJ1-5	-	-	TGTGCCAGCAGCTTAGAGGGGAATAGCAATCAGCCCCAGCATTTT	CASSLEGNSNQPQHF
TRBV15	TRBJ1-5	once	TRBD1	TGTGCCACCAGCATGGGGACAGGGGTTAATCAGCCCCAGCATTTT	CATSMGTGVNQPQHF
TRBV2	TRBJ1-3	once	-	TGTGCCAGCAGTGGAGGGGGGGTAACTGGAAACACCATATATTTT	CASSGGGVTGNTIYF
TRBV9	TRBJ2-2	-	TRBD2	TGTGCCAGCAGTATTAGCGGGTTCGGGACCGGGGAGCTGTTTTTT	CASSISGFGTGELFF
TRBV2	TRBJ2-6	-	-	TGTGCCAGCCACTCTGGGGCCAACGTCCTGACTTTC	CASHSGANVLTF
TRBV9	TRBJ2-7	-	TRBD2	TGTGCCAGCAGCGTAGGGGATCTAGCGGGAGGGCCGCACTACGAGCAGTACTTC	CASSVGDLAGGPHYEQYF
TRBV2	TRBJ1-5	-	-	TGTGCCAGCAGTGGTCAGGGAATACCCCCCCAGCATTTT	CASSGQGIPPQHF
TRBV28	TRBJ2-5	-	TRBD1	TGTGCCAGCAGGACGACAGGGTCAGAGACCCAGTACTTC	CASRTTGSETQYF
TRBV29-1	TRBJ2-2	-	-	TGCAGCGCCCTGGGCACGGAGAACACCGGGGAGCTGTTTTTT	CSALGTENTGELFF
TRBV7-2	TRBJ2-1	-	TRBD1	TGTGCCAGCAGCCCGTCCCGAGCCGGGACAGGGGGCTTTGGTGAGCAGTTCTTC	CASSPSRAGTGGFGEQFF
TRBV19	TRBJ1-5	once	-	TGTGCCAGTAGCCAGGGGCGCGTGAAATATCAGCCCCAGCATTTT	CASSQGRVKYQPQHF
TRBV4-1	TRBJ2-7	few	-	TGCGCCAGCAGCCAAGGGGAGGGGGCCTACGAGCAGTACTTC	CASSQGEGAYEQYF
TRBV9	TRBJ2-1	once	-	TGTGCCAGCAGCGTAGGCGGGTCTACCTACAATGAGCAGTTCTTC	CASSVGGSTYNEQFF
TRBV14	TRBJ2-7	once	-	TGTGCCAGCAGCCAAGGAGGAGGGTGGGGGGTCCTATCCTACGAGCAGTACTTC	CASSQGGGWGVLSYEQYF
TRBV7-9	TRBJ1-2	-	-	TGTGCCAGCAGCCCCCAGGACACAGGCTATGGCTACACCTTC	CASSPQDTGYGYTF
TRBV28	TRBJ2-5	-	TRBD1	TGTGCCAGCAGCAGACAGGGCCGGAGAGGGGGGACCCAGTACTTC	CASSRQGRRGGTQYF
TRBV7-2	TRBJ1-2	-	-	TGTGCCAGCACCCGCGGGACGTCGGACTATGGCTACACCTTC	CASTRGTSDYGYTF
TRBV7-2	TRBJ2-7	-	TRBD1	TGTGCCAGCAGCCTCGGACAGGACCTTTACGAGCAGTACTTC	CASSLGQDLYEQYF
TRBV29-1	TRBJ2-5	-	TRBD1	TGCAGCGTTGAACATAACGACAGGGGGGAGACCCAGTACTTC	CSVEHNDRGETQYF
TRBV9	TRBJ2-1	-	TRBD2	TGTGCCAGCAGCGCAAGGGGACTAGCGGCTTACAATGAGCAGTTCTTC	CASSARGLAAYNEQFF
TRBV5-6	TRBJ1-2	-	-	TGTGCCAGCAGCCCCGGGGGATATGGCTACACCTTC	CASSPGGYGYTF
TRBV28	TRBJ2-4	-	-	TGTGCCACCTCCCATGGACAGAACAAAAACATTCAGTACTTC	CATSHGQNKNIQYF
TRBV5-6	TRBJ2-7	-	TRBD2	TGTGCCAGCACCCGGGGACGCCGGGAGGTCGCCTACGAGCAGTACTTC	CASTRGRREVAYEQYF
TRBV30	TRBJ2-1	-	TRBD2	TGTGCCTGGGGGCTAGCGGGGGTCTACAATGAGCAGTTCTTC	CAWGLAGVYNEQFF
TRBV7-8	TRBJ1-5	once	-	TGTGCCAGCAGCTTATTCGGGGGGTACGATCAGCCCCAGCATTTT	CASSLFGGYDQPQHF
TRBV7-2	TRBJ2-7	-	-	TGTGCCAGCAGCCTAGGGGGGCCCTACGAGCAGTACTTC	CASSLGGPYEQYF
TRBV27	TRBJ2-1	-	-	TGTGCCAGCAGTTTATCGGCCGGGAGCTCCTACAATGAGCAGTTCTTC	CASSLSAGSSYNEQFF
TRBV6-6	TRBJ1-2	-	-	TGTGCCAGCAGCCCCGTGGCGGACTATGGCTACACCTTC	CASSPVADYGYTF
TRBV27	TRBJ2-5	-	-	TGTGCCAGCAGTCGACTTGGACAGACGCAAGAGACCCAGTACTTC	CASSRLGQTQETQYF
TRBV2	TRBJ1-1	-	-	TGTGCCGGCCTGGGGTGGAGGCGGGGGGACACTGAAGCTTTCTTT	CAGLGWRRGDTEAFF
TRBV6-5	TRBJ2-1	-	TRBD2	TGTGCCAGCAGTAAACCTAGCGGGAGCTCCAATGAGCAGTTCTTC	CASSKPSGSSNEQFF
TRBV7-2	TRBJ1-2	few	-	TGTGCCAGCAGCGCACAGGGTCGGTATGGCTACACCTTC	CASSAQGRYGYTF
TRBV19	TRBJ2-3	-	TRBD2	TGTGCCAGTAGTGTGGCTAGCGGGGACACAGATACGCAGTATTTT	CASSVASGDTDTQYF
TRBV5-4	TRBJ2-7	-	TRBD1	TGTGCCAGCAGCGCCCCGGGACAGGGCTACGAGCAGTACTTC	CASSAPGQGYEQYF
TRBV19	TRBJ1-5	-	-	TGTGCCAGTAAGAATCTGGACTATAGCAATCAGCCCCAGCATTTT	CASKNLDYSNQPQHF
TRBV28	TRBJ2-2	once	TRBD2	TGTGCCAGCAGTTTTGCGGGAGTGGACACCGGGGAGCTGTTTTTT	CASSFAGVDTGELFF
TRBV6-6	TRBJ1-2	few	-	TGTGCCAGCAGCCCCCAGGAGGGATCGGGCTACACCTTC	CASSPQEGSGYTF